Listed here are 19 T cell receptor beta chains from one sample, sequenced in a study of blood T cell repertoires in COVID-19. Profiling relied on immunoSEQ multiplex PCR, and the TCRdb table lists in-frame clones only, not all of them. The sample comprises some 14,000 clones, roughly 89% of which are singletons, and less than 25% rests with the top ten. Source material: peripheral blood. Receptor source: a human donor with active COVID-19. The donor label of this sample is uncertain.

This clone was found a few times. This rearrangement joins TRBV2 to TRBJ2-3; TRBD1 matches at 7 bases. The trim removed 6 bases at V and 3 bases at J, leaving 9 bases unmatched. Germline V lookup: CDR1 SNHLY, CDR2 FYNNEI. CDR3 length: 15 amino acids. The CDR3 DNA is TGTGCCAGCAGCTTACCGGGACAGAATACAGATACGCAGTATTTT. It translates to CASSLPGQNTDTQYF. Using reference TRBV2 and TRBJ2-3 for the parts outside the CDR3, the full variable domain is EPEVTQTPSHQVTQMGQEVILRCVPISNHLYFYWYRQILGQKVEFLVSFYNNEISEKSEIFDDQFSVERPDGSNFTLKIRSTKLEDSAMYFCASSLPGQNTDTQYFGPGTRLTVL.

J is TRBJ1-5 and V is TRBV6-1; D is perhaps TRBD1 (5 bases). Deletions cut 3 bases from V and 10 bases from J, with 10 bases between. The CDR3 totals 12 residues. Germline-derived CDR1 and CDR2 are MNHNS and SASEGT. CDR3 in amino acids: CASSESGEPQHF. CDR3 DNA: TGTGCCAGCAGTGAGTCGGGGGAACCCCAGCATTTT.

This rearrangement joins TRBV19 to TRBJ1-1; 7 nucleotides match TRBD1. CDR3 size: 15 residues. V lost 6 bases, J lost 1 base, and 8 bases stayed unmatched. Germline CDR1 and CDR2: LNHDA and SQIVND (reference sequence). CDR3 protein: CASRTVGTENTEAFF. The CDR3, as DNA: TGTGCCAGTAGAACCGTCGGGACAGAGAACACTGAAGCTTTCTTT.

The chain couples TRBV27 to TRBJ1-1; D is uncertain. V shed 6 bases and J shed 5 bases, with 13 bases lying between them. The CDR3 runs 13 residues. Germline values: CDR1 MNHEY, CDR2 SMNVEV (reference sequence). The CDR3 loop is CASSYSGLTEAFF. The DNA for the CDR3 is TGTGCCAGCAGCTATTCAGGTCTGACTGAAGCTTTCTTT.

The chain carries TRBV18 and TRBJ2-6, with 8 bases matching TRBD1. From germline, CDR1 is KGHSH and CDR2 LQKENI. The junction had 4 bases not matched to a gene; V was cut back by 3 bases and J by 0 bases. The CDR3 is 17 residues long. CDR3 sequence: CASSPGTGDSGANVLTF. In DNA, the CDR3 is TGTGCCAGCTCACCCGGGACAGGAGACTCTGGGGCCAACGTCCTGACTTTC.

The chain joins TRBV7-2 to TRBJ1-1; 7 bases agree with TRBD1. The CDR3 runs to 16 residues. CDR1 and CDR2 (germline): SGHTA, FQGNSA. V lost 0 bases, J lost 6 bases, and 10 bases stayed unmatched. DNA for the CDR3: TGTGCCAGCAGCTTAGCGCCCCAGGGGGTGGTCTCTGAAGCTTTCTTT. This sequence encodes CASSLAPQGVVSEAFF.

The V gene is TRBV2, the J gene TRBJ2-2; possible D gene TRBD2, 7 bases. This CDR3 contains 15 residues. V lost 0 bases, J lost 5 bases, and 10 bases lay in between. The V gene's germline CDR1 is SNHLY and CDR2 FYNNEI. The CDR3 sequence: CASSEAKGGTGELFF. For the CDR3, the DNA is TGTGCCAGCAGTGAAGCGAAGGGGGGGACCGGGGAGCTGTTTTTT.

The chain carries TRBV4-3 and TRBJ1-3; no definite D call. V lost 3 bases and J 0 bases, leaving 15 bases between the germline ends. This CDR3 region has 17 residues. The germline CDR1 and CDR2 sequences are LGHNA and YSLEER. The DNA of the CDR3 is TGCGCCAGCAGCCAGTCCCTGCGGTCTGCCTCTGGAAACACCATATATTTT. It encodes CASSQSLRSASGNTIYF.

This rearrangement joins TRBV27 to TRBJ1-6, with 10 nucleotides matching TRBD1. Per germline, CDR1 MNHEY and CDR2 SMNVEV (reference sequence). CDR3 size: 16 residues. J lost 13 bases, V lost 4 bases, and 13 bases had no gene match. In DNA, the CDR3 is TGTGCCAGCAGTTCACCCCCGGGGACAGGGGCGTCCCCCCTCCACTTT. Amino acids: CASSSPPGTGASPLHF.

The chain links TRBV4-2 to TRBJ1-2; 7 nucleotides line up with TRBD1. Germline V gives CDR1 LGHNA, CDR2 YNFKEQ. V was clipped by 3 bases and J by 8 bases; unmatched bases: 9. The CDR3 length is 14 residues. The DNA of the CDR3 is TGTGCCAGCAGCCAGACGACAGGGTGGATAGGCTACACCTTC. It codes for CASSQTTGWIGYTF.

The J gene is TRBJ2-2, the V gene TRBV20-1, with D possibly matching TRBD2 (5 bases). The ends were cut back, 6 bases at V and 8 bases at J, with 10 bases in the middle. Germline CDR1 and CDR2: DFQATT and SNEGSKA (reference sequence). The CDR3 sequence is 11 residues long. The CDR3: CSARTGGELFF. The CDR3 DNA reads as TGCAGTGCCAGGACGGGAGGGGAGCTGTTTTTT.

This clone came up once. The gene calls are TRBV5-6 and TRBJ2-1; D possibly corresponds to TRBD1 (6 bases). V lost 1 base to trimming and J lost 3 bases, with 11 bases between them. This CDR3 has 15 amino acids. The V gene's germline CDR1 is SGHDT and CDR2 YYEEEE. CDR3 sequence (DNA): TGTGCCAGCAGCTTGTTCCAGGGGAGCTACAATGAGCAGTTCTTC. Translation gives CASSLFQGSYNEQFF. The variable domain in full, with the rest retrieved from reference TRBV5-6 and TRBJ2-1, is DAGVTQSPTHLIKTRGQQVTLRCSPKSGHDTVSWYQQALGQGPQFIFQYYEEEERQRGNFPDRFSGHQFPNYSSELNVNALLLGDSALYLCASSLFQGSYNEQFFGPGTRLTVL.

This chain connects TRBV7-2 to TRBJ1-2; D is possibly TRBD1 (5 bases). V was clipped by 8 bases and J by 5 bases, with 18 bases between them. The CDR3 consists of 14 residues. CDR1 and CDR2 (germline): SGHTA, FQGNSA. In nucleotides, the CDR3 is TGTGCCAGCCCCCCGGAGGGACTGAGTTATGGCTACACCTTC. Amino acid sequence: CASPPEGLSYGYTF. Supplemented by reference TRBV7-2 and TRBJ1-2, the full variable domain reads GAGVSQSPSNKVTEKGKDVELRCDPISGHTALYWYRQSLGQGLEFLIYFQGNSAPDKSGLPSDRFSAERTGGSVSTLTIQRTQQEDSAVYLCASPPEGLSYGYTFGSGTRLTVV.

V gene TRBV11-1 combines with J gene TRBJ1-6; 8 nucleotides agree with TRBD1. CDR1 and CDR2 from the germline V gene are SGHAT and FQDESV (reference sequence). The CDR3 loop spans 14 amino acids. The V gene end was trimmed by 5 bases and the J gene end by 7 bases; junction bases not matched to a gene: 4. The CDR3 nucleotides read TGTGCCAGCAGCACCAGGACAGGGAATTCACCCCTCCACTTT. Its translation: CASSTRTGNSPLHF.

The rearrangement joins TRBV3-1 (or the pseudogene TRBV3-2) to TRBJ2-2; TRBD2 agrees at 13 bases. The germline V gene encodes CDR1 LGHDT and CDR2 YNNKEL (reference sequence). This CDR3 contains 19 residues. With V trimmed by 1 base and J by 6 bases, 11 bases remained unmatched. CDR3 sequence: CASSQATSGGLTRAGELFF. In DNA, the CDR3 is TGTGCCAGCAGCCAAGCGACTAGCGGGGGGCTGACTCGGGCCGGGGAGCTGTTTTTT.

The chain combines TRBV10-3 with TRBJ1-2; possible D gene TRBD1, 5 bases. Germline V gives CDR1 ENHRY, CDR2 SYGVKD. The CDR3 sequence is 13 residues long. With 5 bases removed from V and 5 bases from J, the gap between germline ends came to 12 bases. CDR3 residues: CAISLREGYGYTF. As DNA, the CDR3 is TGTGCCATCAGTCTCAGGGAGGGATATGGCTACACCTTC.

The chain couples TRBV6-2 or TRBV6-3 to TRBJ1-1, with D unclear. CDR3 length: 13 amino acids. The V end lost 6 bases, the J end lost 9 bases, and 17 bases lay between the germline ends. CDR1 MNHEY and CDR2 SVGEGT come from the germline V gene. CDR3 amino acids: CASSPAGRGQAFF. DNA for the CDR3: TGTGCCAGCAGCCCGGCGGGGAGAGGCCAAGCTTTCTTT.

This clone was recorded a few times. J is TRBJ1-3 and V is TRBV5-1; unclear D gene. Germline CDR1 SGHRS, CDR2 YFSETQ. The CDR3 length is 14 residues. V was shortened by 4 bases and J by 1 base, with 9 bases between the two germline ends. The CDR3 reads CASSLSNSGNTIYF. The CDR3 bases are TGCGCCAGCAGCCTAAGTAATTCTGGAAACACCATATATTTT. Full variable domain (rest looked up from reference TRBV5-1 and TRBJ1-3): KAGVTQTPRYLIKTRGQQVTLSCSPISGHRSVSWYQQTPGQGLQFLFEYFSETQRNKGNFPGRFSGRQFSNSRSEMNVSTLELGDSALYLCASSLSNSGNTIYFGEGSWLTVV.

The chain couples TRBV19 to TRBJ1-5, with a weak D call TRBD1 (5 bases). The V gene's germline CDR1 is LNHDA and CDR2 SQIVND (reference sequence). V was shortened by 7 bases and J by 4 bases, with 17 bases between the two germline ends. This CDR3 spans 15 amino acids. The CDR3, as DNA: TGTGCCAGTAACCGCCCCGGGGGGAATAATCAGCCCCAGCATTTT. This gives the protein CASNRPGGNNQPQHF.